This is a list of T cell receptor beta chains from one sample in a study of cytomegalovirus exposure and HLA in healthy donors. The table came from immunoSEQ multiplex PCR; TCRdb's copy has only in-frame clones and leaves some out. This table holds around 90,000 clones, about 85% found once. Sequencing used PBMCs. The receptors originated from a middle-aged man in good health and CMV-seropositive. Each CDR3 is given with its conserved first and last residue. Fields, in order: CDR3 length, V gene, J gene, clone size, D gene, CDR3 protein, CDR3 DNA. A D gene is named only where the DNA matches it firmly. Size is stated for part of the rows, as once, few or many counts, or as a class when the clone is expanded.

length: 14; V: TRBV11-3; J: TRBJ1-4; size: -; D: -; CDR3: CASSQPGTNEKLFF; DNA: TGTGCCAGCAGCCAGCCGGGAACTAATGAAAAACTGTTTTTT
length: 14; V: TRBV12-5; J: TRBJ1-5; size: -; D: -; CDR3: CASGRGGEHQPQHF; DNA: TGTGCTAGTGGCCGAGGGGGAGAGCACCAGCCCCAGCATTTT
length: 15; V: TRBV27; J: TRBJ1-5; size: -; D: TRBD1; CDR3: CASRRTGSSNQPQHF; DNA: TGTGCCAGCAGAAGGACAGGGAGTAGCAATCAGCCCCAGCATTTT
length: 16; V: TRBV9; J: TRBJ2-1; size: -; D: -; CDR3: CASSVVAESSYNEQFF; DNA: TGTGCCAGCAGCGTAGTTGCGGAGAGCTCCTACAATGAGCAGTTCTTC
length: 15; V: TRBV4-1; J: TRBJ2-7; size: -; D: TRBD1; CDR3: CASSQSWTGGYEQYF; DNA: TGCGCCAGCAGCCAATCGTGGACAGGGGGATACGAGCAGTACTTC
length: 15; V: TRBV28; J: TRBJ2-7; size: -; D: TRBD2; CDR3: CASSSKAGAGYEQYF; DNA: TGTGCCAGCAGTTCCAAAGCGGGAGCGGGCTACGAGCAGTACTTC
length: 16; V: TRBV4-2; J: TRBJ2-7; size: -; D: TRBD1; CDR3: CASSQGRGTVAYEQYF; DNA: TGTGCCAGCAGCCAAGGTAGGGGGACAGTTGCCTACGAGCAGTACTTC
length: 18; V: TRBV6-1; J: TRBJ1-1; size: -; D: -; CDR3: CASSARQFGRVMNTEAFF; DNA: TGTGCCAGCAGTGCACGACAGTTTGGAAGGGTCATGAACACTGAAGCTTTCTTT
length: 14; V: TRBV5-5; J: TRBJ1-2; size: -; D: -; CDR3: CASSLAGTNYGYTF; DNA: TGTGCCAGCAGCTTGGCAGGTACTAACTATGGCTACACCTTC
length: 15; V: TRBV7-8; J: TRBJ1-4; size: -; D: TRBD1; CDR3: CASSSPTGANEKLFF; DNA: TGTGCCAGCAGCTCGCCGACAGGGGCCAATGAAAAACTGTTTTTT
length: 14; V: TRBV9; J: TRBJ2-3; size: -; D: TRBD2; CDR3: CASSVLDAPSGTDF; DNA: TGTGCCAGCAGCGTACTCGATGCCCCTAGCGGGACGGATTTT
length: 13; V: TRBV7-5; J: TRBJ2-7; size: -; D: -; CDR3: CARSLKGVDEQYF; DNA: TGTGCCAGAAGCTTAAAGGGGGTCGACGAGCAGTACTTC
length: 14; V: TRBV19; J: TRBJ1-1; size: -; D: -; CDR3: CASSIARGNTEAFF; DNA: TGTGCCAGTAGTATAGCCCGGGGTAACACTGAAGCTTTCTTT
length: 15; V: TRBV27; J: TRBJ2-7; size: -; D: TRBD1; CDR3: CASILRAGGLYEQYF; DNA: TGTGCCAGCATCTTGAGGGCAGGGGGCCTCTACGAGCAGTACTTC
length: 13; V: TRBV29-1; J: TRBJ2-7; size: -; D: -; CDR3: CSVPMGASYEQYF; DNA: TGCAGCGTCCCAATGGGAGCGAGCTACGAGCAGTACTTC
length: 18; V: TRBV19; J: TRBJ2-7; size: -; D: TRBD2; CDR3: CASGHKDSGGNFSYEQYF; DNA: TGTGCCAGTGGCCATAAGGATAGCGGGGGAAACTTCTCCTACGAGCAGTACTTC
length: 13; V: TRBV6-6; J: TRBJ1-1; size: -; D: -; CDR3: CASSFSEGAEAFF; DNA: TGTGCCAGCAGTTTTAGCGAGGGCGCTGAAGCTTTCTTT
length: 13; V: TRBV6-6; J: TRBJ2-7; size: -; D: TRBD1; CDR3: CASSRGDSNEQYF; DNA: TGTGCCAGCAGCCGAGGGGACAGCAACGAGCAGTACTTC
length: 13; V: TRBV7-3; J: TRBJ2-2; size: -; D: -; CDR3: CASSLQGTGELFF; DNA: TGTGCCAGCAGCTTACAGGGTACCGGGGAGCTGTTTTTT
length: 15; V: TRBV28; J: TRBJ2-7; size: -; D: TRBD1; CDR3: CASNSLRDRGHEQYF; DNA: TGTGCCAGCAATTCGCTCCGGGACAGGGGCCACGAGCAGTACTTC
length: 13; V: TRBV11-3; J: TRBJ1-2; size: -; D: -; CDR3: CASSFDMGLGYTF; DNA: TGTGCCAGCAGCTTTGACATGGGCCTTGGCTACACCTTC
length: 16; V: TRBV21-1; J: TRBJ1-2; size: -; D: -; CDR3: CASSEMAGTPNYGYTF; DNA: TGTGCCAGCAGCGAAATGGCAGGGACTCCTAACTATGGCTACACCTTC
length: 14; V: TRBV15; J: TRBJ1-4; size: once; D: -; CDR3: CATSRVASNEKLFF; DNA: TGTGCCACCAGCAGAGTGGCAAGTAATGAAAAACTGTTTTTT
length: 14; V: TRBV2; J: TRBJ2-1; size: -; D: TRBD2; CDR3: CASSATSGANEQFF; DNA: TGTGCCAGCAGTGCGACTAGCGGGGCTAATGAGCAGTTCTTC
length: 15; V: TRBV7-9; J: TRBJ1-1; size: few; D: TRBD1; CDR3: CASSPQTGISTEAFF; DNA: TGTGCCAGCAGCCCACAGACAGGGATAAGCACTGAAGCTTTCTTT
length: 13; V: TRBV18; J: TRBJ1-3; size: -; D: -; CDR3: CASSPGGGNTIYF; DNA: TGTGCCAGCTCACCCGGAGGGGGAAACACCATATATTTT
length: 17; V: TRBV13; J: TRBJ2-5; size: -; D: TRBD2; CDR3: CASSLGRRLAGTETQYF; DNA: TGTGCCAGCAGCTTAGGTAGAAGGCTAGCGGGAACGGAGACCCAGTACTTC
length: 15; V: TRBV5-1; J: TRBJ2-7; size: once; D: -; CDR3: CASSLSRGIGYEQYF; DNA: TGCGCCAGCAGCTTGTCCCGGGGAATCGGCTACGAGCAGTACTTC
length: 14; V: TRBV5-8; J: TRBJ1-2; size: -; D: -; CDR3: CASRSPGASGSYTF; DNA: TGTGCCAGCAGGTCGCCAGGGGCCAGCGGGAGCTACACCTTC
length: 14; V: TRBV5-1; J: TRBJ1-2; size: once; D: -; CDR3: CASSLIGEKSGYTF; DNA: TGCGCCAGCAGCTTAATAGGGGAAAAGAGTGGCTACACCTTC
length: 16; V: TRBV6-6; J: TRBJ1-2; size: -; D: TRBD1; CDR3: CASSALRDRARDGYTF; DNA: TGTGCCAGCAGTGCTCTCCGGGACAGGGCTCGCGATGGCTACACCTTC
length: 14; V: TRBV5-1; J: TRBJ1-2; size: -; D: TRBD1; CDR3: CASNLGRGNYGYTF; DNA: TGCGCCAGCAATCTGGGCAGGGGGAACTATGGCTACACCTTC
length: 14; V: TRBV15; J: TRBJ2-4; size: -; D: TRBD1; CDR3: CATSGGTGLDIQYF; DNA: TGTGCCACCAGCGGAGGGACAGGCCTTGACATTCAGTACTTC